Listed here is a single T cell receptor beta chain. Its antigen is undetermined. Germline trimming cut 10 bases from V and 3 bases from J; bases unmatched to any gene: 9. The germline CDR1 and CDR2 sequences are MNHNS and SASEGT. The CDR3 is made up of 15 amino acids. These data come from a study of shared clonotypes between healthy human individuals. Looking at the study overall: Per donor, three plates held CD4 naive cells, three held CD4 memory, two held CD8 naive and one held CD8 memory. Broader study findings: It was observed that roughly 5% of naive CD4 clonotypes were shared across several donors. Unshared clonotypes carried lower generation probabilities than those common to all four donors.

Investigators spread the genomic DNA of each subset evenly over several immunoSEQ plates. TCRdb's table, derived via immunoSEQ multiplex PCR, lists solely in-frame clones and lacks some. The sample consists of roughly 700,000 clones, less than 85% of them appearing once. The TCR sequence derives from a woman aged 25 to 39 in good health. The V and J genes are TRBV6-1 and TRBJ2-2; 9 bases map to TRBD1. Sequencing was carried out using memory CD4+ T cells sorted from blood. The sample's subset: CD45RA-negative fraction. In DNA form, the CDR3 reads TGTGCCACCTTGTTGGGACAGGGTGACACCGGGGAGCTGTTTTTT. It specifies CATLLGQGDTGELFF.